This T cell receptor (beta chain) was identified during a study of T-cell memory formation after mild COVID-19 (dated by TCRdb to about 2021). At the level of the whole study: TCR sequence clusters from the two donors were found to be largely donor specific. Longitudinal TCRalpha and TCRbeta repertoire sequencing tracked T-cell clones expanding and contracting after mild COVID-19 in a couple of donors. The cohort comprised two young, previously healthy adult volunteers, one female and one male. Results the study describes overall, beyond this receptor: Clones contracting from day 15 to 85 had balanced CD4/CD8 phenotypes, while a second wave expanding from day 15 to 37 was biased towards CD4+. Some responding clones were detected in pre-infection memory, which suggested that pre-existing cross-reactive memory T cells had joined the SARS-CoV-2 response. Contracting CD4+ clones were located mainly in the CM and EM memory subsets, whereas CD8+ clones were found to be enriched in EMRA. The study included only a couple of mild cases, and larger cohorts that include severe cases with pre-infection samples were judged to be necessary. Whether the second-wave clones peaking on day 37 were SARS-CoV-2 specific was not confirmed.

These reads were obtained on an Illumina NovaSeq 6000. Using 5'RACE with constant-segment primers, TCRalpha and TCRbeta cDNA libraries were constructed, with sample barcodes and unique molecular identifiers added in the process. Trizol reagent was used to extract RNA from every sample. Libraries were amplified in two PCR steps, with a second sample barcode and Illumina TruSeq adapters added in the second step. Libraries were sequenced on an Illumina NovaSeq with 2 x 150 bp paired-end reads. Regarding the original processing steps: Demultiplexing of reads and collapsing into UMI-guided consensus sequences were performed with migec v1.2.7. Using mixcr v2.1.11, UMI consensuses were aligned to TRA and TRB V and J templates and then assembled into clonotypes. Clonotypes were classified as expanded or contracted when called significant by both edgeR and NoisET, with noise models trained on biological replicates. For edgeR calls, the cutoffs were a false discovery rate-adjusted p below 0.01 and a log2 fold-change threshold of 1. As an exploratory analysis of dynamics, max-normalized trajectories of the 1000 most abundant clonotypes were examined by PCA with hierarchical clustering. The CD4 or CD8 phenotype of responding clones was assigned using the separately sequenced CD4+ and CD8+ repertoires. The public sequencing data were trimmed at Q25 with fastp and processed into clonotypes with MiXCR by TCRdb, which kept only in-frame beta chains. All rows with the same CDR3 protein become a single entry with the most common DNA and genes. These V and J calls originate from TCRdb's pipeline instead of the authors' own analysis. The sample has tens of thousands of distinct CDR3 sequences on record, roughly 10% of them singletons. Roughly 27% of the sample comes from the top ten.

PBMCs were isolated by Ficoll-Paque density gradient centrifugation. V is reduced by 3 bases and J by 0 bases, leaving a spacing of 9 bases between them. The CDR3 contains 15 residues, cysteine and phenylalanine counted. Just CDR3 DNA is preserved here, 45 bases in frame from base 1. This clonotype was counted only a few times. What antigen it recognizes has not been identified. The sample holds no much larger clone one base away, and base qualities are not on file. This sequence was found in a man aged 18 to 30 who had mild COVID-19 (a few samples of this study predate the infection). The sample titles of this study are shuffled in the database, so cell type and time point are left out; the donor was told from shared clones. Sequences were obtained from PBMCs or a T cell subset sorted from them (not recorded which). Recombination linked TRBV12-3 or TRBV12-4 to TRBJ1-5, with an unclear D gene assignment. This receptor carries the CDR3 CASSFFQSSNQPQHF. The DNA sequence follows: TGTGCCAGCAGTTTTTTCCAGTCTAGCAATCAGCCCCAGCATTTT.